The 10 T cell receptor beta chains listed next were all sequenced from one sample in a study of long-term antiretroviral therapy in people with HIV. Running of the v3.0 immunoSEQ assay took place at survey level. Sequenced by immunoSEQ multiplex PCR; TCRdb stores in-frame clones only, minus some. The repertoire holds about 26,000 clones, with 86% as singletons. The input for sequencing was unsorted PBMCs, taken approximately 2.6 years after starting antiretroviral therapy. The source is a man aged 40-55 years with HIV.

This chain joins TRBV27 and TRBJ2-1; no reliable D call. The CDR3 extends over 19 amino acids. The germline CDR1 and CDR2 sequences are MNHEY and SMNVEV (reference sequence). V shed 2 bases and J shed 0 bases, with 20 bases lying between them. The CDR3 nucleotides are TGTGCCAGCAGTTTAAACCCCGGGCAGGCCCAGAGCTCCTACAATGAGCAGTTCTTC. It specifies CASSLNPGQAQSSYNEQFF.

V gene TRBV30 combines with J gene TRBJ2-4; no reliable D call. Germline CDR1 is GTSNPN and CDR2 is SVGIG (reference sequence). This CDR3 is built from 10 residues. V lost 6 bases to trimming and J lost 5 bases, with 5 bases between them. The CDR3 nucleotides are TGTGCCTGTGGGGAAAACATTCAGTACTTC. Translation gives CACGENIQYF.

The chain is built from TRBV25-1 and TRBJ2-1; the D is unclear. Trimming removed 1 base from V and 3 bases from J, with 10 bases in between. This CDR3 spans 15 amino acids. Germline V gives CDR1 MGHDK, CDR2 SYGVNS. CDR3 nucleotides: TGTGCCAGCAGTGAATCCCCAGGCCACTACAATGAGCAGTTCTTC. Translating it yields CASSESPGHYNEQFF.

The rearrangement joins TRBV7-9 to TRBJ1-4; 10 nucleotides agree with TRBD1. V shed 5 bases and J 7 bases; nucleotides not matched to a gene: 7. The CDR3 has 15 residues. Germline assignment: CDR1 SEHNR and CDR2 FQNEAQ (reference sequence). The CDR3 bases are TGTGCCAGCAGCCCGGGACAGGGGATTGTTGAAAAACTGTTTTTT. Translating it yields CASSPGQGIVEKLFF.

The chain is built from TRBV19 and TRBJ1-5, with D uncertain. This CDR3 spans 17 amino acids. Germline lookup yields CDR1 LNHDA and CDR2 SQIVND (reference sequence). V was trimmed by 5 bases and J by 2 bases, leaving 19 bases between them. The CDR3 nucleotides are TGTGCCAGTAGTGTCCCGGCAAGGGAGAGGGGCAATCAGCCCCAGCATTTT. As protein: CASSVPARERGNQPQHF.

This rearrangement joins TRBV28 to TRBJ2-2, with no clear D. The V gene lost 5 bases and the J gene lost 4 bases, with 11 bases spanning the gap. This CDR3 region has 14 residues. Germline V lookup: CDR1 MDHEN, CDR2 SYDVKM. Written as DNA, the CDR3 is TGTGCCAGCAGTCCCGCAGGTATCACCGGGGAGCTGTTTTTT. Its protein product is CASSPAGITGELFF.

This clone was seen a few times. The rearrangement uses TRBV6-5 and TRBJ1-1, with no clear D. From germline, CDR1 is MNHEY and CDR2 SVGAGI. The CDR3 is 14 residues long. V was shortened by 5 bases and J by 0 bases, with 10 bases between the two germline ends. The CDR3 loop is CASSLPGLNTEAFF. For the CDR3, the DNA is TGTGCCAGCAGTCTCCCGGGCTTGAACACTGAAGCTTTCTTT.

The chain uses TRBV4-3 and TRBJ1-6, with D tentatively TRBD1 (6 bases). CDR1 is LGHNA, CDR2 YSLEER, per germline. With 1 base removed from V and 6 bases from J, the gap between germline ends came to 16 bases. The CDR3 length is 17 residues. The CDR3 bases are TGCGCCAGCAGCCAAGCTCGAGGGGGTATCGGTAATTCACCCCTCCACTTT. Residues: CASSQARGGIGNSPLHF.

The chain recombines TRBV5-1 with TRBJ1-1; D ambiguous. Trimming pared 3 bases from V and 4 bases from J, leaving 7 bases between. This CDR3 has 12 residues. The V gene's germline CDR1 is SGHRS and CDR2 YFSETQ. The CDR3 DNA sequence: TGCGCCAGCAGCTCGCAAGGCACTGAAGCTTTCTTT. Encoded protein: CASSSQGTEAFF. Complete variable domain (other parts from reference TRBV5-1 and TRBJ1-1): KAGVTQTPRYLIKTRGQQVTLSCSPISGHRSVSWYQQTPGQGLQFLFEYFSETQRNKGNFPGRFSGRQFSNSRSEMNVSTLELGDSALYLCASSSQGTEAFFGQGTRLTVV.

V and J are TRBV13 and TRBJ1-6, with D maybe TRBD1 (5 bases). V was cut by 5 bases and J by 13 bases, with 18 bases left in between. This CDR3 has 14 residues. The germline CDR1 and CDR2 sequences are PRHDT and FYEKMQ (reference sequence). In DNA, the CDR3 is TGTGCCAGCAGCCGTCGGGACGGGCCATCGCCCCTCCACTTT. Encoded protein: CASSRRDGPSPLHF.